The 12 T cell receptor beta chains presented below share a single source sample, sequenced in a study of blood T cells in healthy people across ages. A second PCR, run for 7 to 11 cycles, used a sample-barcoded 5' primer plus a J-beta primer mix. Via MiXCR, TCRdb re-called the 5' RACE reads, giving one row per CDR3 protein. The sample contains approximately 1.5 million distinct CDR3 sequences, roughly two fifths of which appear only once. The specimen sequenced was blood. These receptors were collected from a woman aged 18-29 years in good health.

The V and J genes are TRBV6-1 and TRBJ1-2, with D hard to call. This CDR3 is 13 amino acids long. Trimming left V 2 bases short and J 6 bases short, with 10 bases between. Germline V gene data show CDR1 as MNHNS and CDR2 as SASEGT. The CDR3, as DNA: TGTGCCAGCAGTGAACGGTCCGTAGATGGCTACACCTTC. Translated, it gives CASSERSVDGYTF.

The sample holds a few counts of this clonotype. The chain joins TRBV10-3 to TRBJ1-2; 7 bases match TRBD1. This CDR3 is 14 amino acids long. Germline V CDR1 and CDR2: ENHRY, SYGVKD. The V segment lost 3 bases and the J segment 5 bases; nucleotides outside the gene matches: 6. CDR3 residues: CAISEPGGFYGYTF. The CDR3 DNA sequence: TGTGCCATCAGTGAACCAGGGGGGTTTTATGGCTACACCTTC.

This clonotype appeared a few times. CDR3 DNA sequence: TGCAGTGCTGGACAGCTCAATCAGCCCCAGCATTTT. Protein sequence: CSAGQLNQPQHF. The chain recombines TRBV20-1 with TRBJ1-5, with D perhaps matching TRBD1 (6 bases). CDR1 is DFQATT, CDR2 SNEGSKA, per germline (reference sequence). V was pared by 5 bases and J by 3 bases, with 8 bases between. The CDR3 runs 12 residues.

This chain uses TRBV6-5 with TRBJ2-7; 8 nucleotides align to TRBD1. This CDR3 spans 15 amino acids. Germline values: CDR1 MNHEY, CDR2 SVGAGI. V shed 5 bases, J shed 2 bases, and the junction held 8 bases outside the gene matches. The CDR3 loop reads CASSPLGQGTYEQYF. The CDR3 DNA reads TGTGCCAGCAGTCCCCTCGGACAGGGAACCTACGAGCAGTACTTC.

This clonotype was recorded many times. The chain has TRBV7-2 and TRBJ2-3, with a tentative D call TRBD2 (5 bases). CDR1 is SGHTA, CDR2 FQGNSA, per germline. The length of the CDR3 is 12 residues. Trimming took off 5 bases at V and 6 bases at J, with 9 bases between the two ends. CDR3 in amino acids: CASSRPGDTQYF. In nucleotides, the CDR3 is TGTGCCAGCAGCCGCCCGGGGGATACGCAGTATTTT. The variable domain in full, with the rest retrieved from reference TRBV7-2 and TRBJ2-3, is GAGVSQSPSNKVTEKGKDVELRCDPISGHTALYWYRQSLGQGLEFLIYFQGNSAPDKSGLPSDRFSAERTGGSVSTLTIQRTQQEDSAVYLCASSRPGDTQYFGPGTRLTVL.

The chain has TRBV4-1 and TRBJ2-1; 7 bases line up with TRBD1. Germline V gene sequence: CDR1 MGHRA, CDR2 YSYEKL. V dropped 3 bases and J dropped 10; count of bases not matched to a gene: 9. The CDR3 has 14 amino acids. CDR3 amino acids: CASSQGTVRYEQFF. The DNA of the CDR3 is TGCGCCAGCAGCCAGGGGACAGTCCGCTACGAGCAGTTCTTC.

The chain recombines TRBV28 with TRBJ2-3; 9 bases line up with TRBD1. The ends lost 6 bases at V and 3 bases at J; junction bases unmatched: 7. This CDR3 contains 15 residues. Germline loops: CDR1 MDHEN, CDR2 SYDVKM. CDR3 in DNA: TGTGCCAGCAGGCAACCGGGACAGGGAACAGATACGCAGTATTTT. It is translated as CASRQPGQGTDTQYF.

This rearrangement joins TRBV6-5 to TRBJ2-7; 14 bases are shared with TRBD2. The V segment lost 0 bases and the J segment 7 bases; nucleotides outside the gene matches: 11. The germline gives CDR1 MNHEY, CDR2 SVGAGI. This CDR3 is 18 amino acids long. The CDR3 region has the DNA TGTGCCAGCAGTTACTCAGGACTAGCGGGAGGACGTAGCAATGAGCAGTACTTC. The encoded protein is CASSYSGLAGGRSNEQYF.

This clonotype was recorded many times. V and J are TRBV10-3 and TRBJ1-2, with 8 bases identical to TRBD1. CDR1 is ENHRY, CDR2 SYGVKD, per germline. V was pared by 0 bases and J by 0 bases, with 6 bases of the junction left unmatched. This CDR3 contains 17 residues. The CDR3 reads CAISESGTGPSNYGYTF. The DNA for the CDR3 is TGTGCCATCAGTGAGTCCGGGACAGGTCCCTCTAACTATGGCTACACCTTC.

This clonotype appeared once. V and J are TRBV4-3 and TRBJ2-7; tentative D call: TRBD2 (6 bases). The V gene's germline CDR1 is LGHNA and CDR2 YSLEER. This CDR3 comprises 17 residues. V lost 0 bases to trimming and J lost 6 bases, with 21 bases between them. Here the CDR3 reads CASSQDFAGYRTCEQYF. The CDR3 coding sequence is TGCGCCAGCAGCCAAGATTTCGCGGGGTACCGCACCTGCGAGCAGTACTTC.

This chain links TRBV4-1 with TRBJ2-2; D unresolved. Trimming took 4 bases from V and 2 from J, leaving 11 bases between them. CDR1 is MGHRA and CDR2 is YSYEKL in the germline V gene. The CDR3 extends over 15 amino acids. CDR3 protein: CASSPLTPNTGELFF. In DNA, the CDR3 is TGCGCCAGCAGCCCATTGACACCCAACACCGGGGAGCTGTTTTTT.

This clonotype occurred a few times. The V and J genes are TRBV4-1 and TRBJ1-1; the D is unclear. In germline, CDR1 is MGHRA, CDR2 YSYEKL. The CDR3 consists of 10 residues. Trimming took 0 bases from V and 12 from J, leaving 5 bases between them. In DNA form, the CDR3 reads TGCGCCAGCAGCCAAGAAACTACTTTCTTT. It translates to CASSQETTFF.